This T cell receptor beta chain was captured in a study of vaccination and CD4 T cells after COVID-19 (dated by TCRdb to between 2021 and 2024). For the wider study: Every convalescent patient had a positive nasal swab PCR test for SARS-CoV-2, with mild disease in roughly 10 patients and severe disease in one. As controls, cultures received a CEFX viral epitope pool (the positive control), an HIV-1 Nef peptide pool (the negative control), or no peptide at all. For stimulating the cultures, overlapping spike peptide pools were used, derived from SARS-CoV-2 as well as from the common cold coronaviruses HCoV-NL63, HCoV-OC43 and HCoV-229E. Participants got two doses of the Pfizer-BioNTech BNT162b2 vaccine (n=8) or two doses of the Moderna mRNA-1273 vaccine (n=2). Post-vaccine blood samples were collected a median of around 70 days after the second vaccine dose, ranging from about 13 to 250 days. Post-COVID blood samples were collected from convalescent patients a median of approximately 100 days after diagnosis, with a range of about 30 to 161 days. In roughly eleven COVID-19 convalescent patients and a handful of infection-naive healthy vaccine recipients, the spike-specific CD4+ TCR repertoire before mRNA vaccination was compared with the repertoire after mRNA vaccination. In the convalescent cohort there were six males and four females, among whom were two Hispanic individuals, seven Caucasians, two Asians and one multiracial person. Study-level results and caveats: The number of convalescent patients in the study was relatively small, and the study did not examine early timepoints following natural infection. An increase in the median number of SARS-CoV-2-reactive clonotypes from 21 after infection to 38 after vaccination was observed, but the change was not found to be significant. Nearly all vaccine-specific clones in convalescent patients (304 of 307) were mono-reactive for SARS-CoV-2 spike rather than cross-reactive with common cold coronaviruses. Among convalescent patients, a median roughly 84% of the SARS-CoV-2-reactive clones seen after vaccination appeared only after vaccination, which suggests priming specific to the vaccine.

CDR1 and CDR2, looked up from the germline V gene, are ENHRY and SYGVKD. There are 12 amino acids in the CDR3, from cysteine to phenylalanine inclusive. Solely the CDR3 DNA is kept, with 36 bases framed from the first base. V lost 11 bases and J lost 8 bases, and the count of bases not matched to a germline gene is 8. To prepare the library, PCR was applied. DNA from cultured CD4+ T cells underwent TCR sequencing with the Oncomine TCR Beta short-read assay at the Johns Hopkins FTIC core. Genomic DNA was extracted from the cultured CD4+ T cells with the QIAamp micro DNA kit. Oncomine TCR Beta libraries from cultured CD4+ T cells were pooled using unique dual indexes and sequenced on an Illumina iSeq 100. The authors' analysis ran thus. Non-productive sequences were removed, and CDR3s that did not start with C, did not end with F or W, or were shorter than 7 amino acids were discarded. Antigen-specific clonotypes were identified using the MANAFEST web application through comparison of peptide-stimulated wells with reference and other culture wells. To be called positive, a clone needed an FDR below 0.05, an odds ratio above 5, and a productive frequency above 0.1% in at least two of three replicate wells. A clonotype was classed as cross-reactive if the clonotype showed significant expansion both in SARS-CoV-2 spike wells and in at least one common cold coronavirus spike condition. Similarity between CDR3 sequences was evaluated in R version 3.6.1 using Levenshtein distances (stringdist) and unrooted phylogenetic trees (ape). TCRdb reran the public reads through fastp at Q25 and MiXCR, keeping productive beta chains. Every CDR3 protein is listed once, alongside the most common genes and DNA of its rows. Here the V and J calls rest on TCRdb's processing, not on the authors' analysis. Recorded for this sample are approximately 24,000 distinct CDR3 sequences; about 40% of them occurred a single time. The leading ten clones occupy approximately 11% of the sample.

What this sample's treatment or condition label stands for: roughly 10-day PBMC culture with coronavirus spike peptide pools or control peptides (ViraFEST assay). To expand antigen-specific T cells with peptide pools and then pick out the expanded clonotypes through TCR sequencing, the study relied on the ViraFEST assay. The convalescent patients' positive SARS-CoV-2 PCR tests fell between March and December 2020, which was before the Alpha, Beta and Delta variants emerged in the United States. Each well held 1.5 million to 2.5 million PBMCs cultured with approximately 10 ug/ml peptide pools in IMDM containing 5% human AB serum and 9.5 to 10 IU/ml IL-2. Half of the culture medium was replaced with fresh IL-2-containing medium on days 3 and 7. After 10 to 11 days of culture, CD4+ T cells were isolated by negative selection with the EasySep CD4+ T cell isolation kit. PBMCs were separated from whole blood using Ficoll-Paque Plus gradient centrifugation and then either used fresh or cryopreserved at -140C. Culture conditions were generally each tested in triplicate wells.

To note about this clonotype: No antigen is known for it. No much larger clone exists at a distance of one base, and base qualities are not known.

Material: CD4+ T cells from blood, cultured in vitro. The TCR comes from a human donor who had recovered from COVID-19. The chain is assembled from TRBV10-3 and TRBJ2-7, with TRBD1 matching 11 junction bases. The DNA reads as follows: TGTGCCGTAGGGACAGGGGGTGGAAAGCAGTACTTC. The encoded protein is CAVGTGGGKQYF.